This T cell receptor (beta chain) was observed in a study of CD8 T cells in ankylosing spondylitis. As for this clonotype: The antigen remains undetermined.

Library preparation for TCR beta used quantitative 5'-RACE with molecular barcodes. In TCRdb, the 5' RACE reads were re-called with MiXCR into one record per CDR3 protein. The repertoire holds under 950,000 distinct CDR3 sequences, with around 20% as singletons. The CDR3 loop spans 16 amino acids. Trimming at V came to 3 bases and at J to 5 bases, leaving 14 bases not matched to a gene. CDR1 is SQVTM and CDR2 is ANQGSEA in the germline V gene. Findings and caveats of the study: Certain motif variants had earlier appeared in reactive arthritis synovial fluid and blood. In ankylosing spondylitis patients, matched synovial fluid reportedly showed significant enrichment of disease-linked clones. Seemingly characteristic of ankylosing spondylitis blood was a TCR beta motif consisting of eight highly homologous variants.

This rearrangement joins TRBV29-1 to TRBJ2-3, with 7 bases aligning to TRBD2. Sequencing input: blood, either unsorted or a sorted T cell fraction (not recorded which). The origin of this receptor is a male donor with ankylosing spondylitis. In DNA form, the CDR3 reads TGCAGCGTTGATGGGCTAGCGGAGACAATTGGAGATACGCAGTATTTT. Its protein product is CSVDGLAETIGDTQYF.